The following is a T cell receptor (beta chain) sequence with its context. The data originate from a study of Ad26.COV2.S vaccination and SARS-CoV-2 variants. Profiled with immunoSEQ multiplex PCR; TCRdb holds only in-frame clones, not every one. This sample has about 350,000 clones; 87% occur once, and the top ten carry roughly 3.1%. The CDR3 totals 15 residues. Losses at the gene ends were 4 bases for V and 8 bases for J; bases not matched to a gene: 8. Germline CDR1 SGHDT, CDR2 YYEEEE. Treatment reported: around 19 received Ad26.COV2.S at low or high dose, single or two shots; several received placebo; per-sample allocation not given. Samples were taken on day 63 after the first vaccine or placebo injection. Based in Boston, the donor was an adult of 18-55 years.

This material consisted of peripheral blood, taken in a trial of Ad26.COV2.S vaccine versus placebo. This TCR derives from a person aged 18-65 years who received the Ad26.COV2.S COVID-19 vaccine or a placebo. The V call is TRBV5-6, the J call TRBJ1-6, with 8 bases fitting TRBD1. CDR3 in amino acids: CASSLPLTGDSPLHF. The CDR3 bases are TGTGCCAGCAGCCTCCCTTTGACAGGGGATTCACCCCTCCACTTT.